Shown below are 3 T cell receptor beta chains from a single sample sequenced in a study of early T cells in non-severe SARS-CoV-2 infection. TCRdb re-analysed the 5' RACE reads in MiXCR, keeping a single row per CDR3 protein. Of 45,000 to 60,000 distinct CDR3 sequences in the sample, around 9.3% were seen once. This material consisted of whole blood, taken at baseline. The source of these receptors is an adult who was a healthcare worker with PCR-confirmed SARS-CoV-2 infection or an uninfected control (not recorded which).

The chain has TRBV7-3 and TRBJ2-1; tentatively, D is TRBD2 (5 bases). The CDR3 is made up of 14 amino acids. V lost 5 bases, J lost 5 bases, and 13 bases lay in between. Germline CDR1 reads SGHTA; CDR2 reads FQGTGA. The CDR3 is CASSLSARDNEQFF. In DNA form, the CDR3 reads TGTGCCAGCAGCCTTTCTGCGCGGGACAATGAGCAGTTCTTC.

There are many counts of this clonotype. This chain uses TRBV6-5 with TRBJ1-5, with D perhaps TRBD1 (5 bases). V gave up 0 bases and J gave up 7 bases, with 10 bases separating them. The V gene's germline CDR1 is MNHEY and CDR2 SVGAGI. This CDR3 is 14 amino acids long. The CDR3 DNA reads TGTGCCAGCAGTTACTCGGCAGGGACCCAGCCCCAGCATTTT. Protein sequence: CASSYSAGTQPQHF.

This clonotype was detected many times. This chain links TRBV7-3 with TRBJ2-3; TRBD2 matches 7 bases. The CDR3 totals 16 residues. V shed 1 base, J shed 0 bases, and the junction held 4 bases outside the gene matches. From germline, CDR1 is SGHTA and CDR2 FQGTGA. The CDR3 region is CASSLIGGSSTDTQYF. The CDR3 DNA is TGTGCCAGCAGCTTAATCGGCGGGAGTAGCACAGATACGCAGTATTTT.